This T cell receptor (beta chain) came from a study of T cells in Graves' hyperthyroidism and ophthalmopathy. Germline V CDR1 and CDR2: MDHEN, SYDVKM. Between the trimmed V and J ends, which lost 1 base and 6 bases, there was a span of 10 bases. This CDR3 contains 14 residues. Stable hyperthyroidism: no ophthalmopathy progression over 18 months of follow-up. Lactation, pregnancy, other autoimmune disease or uncontrolled infection led to exclusion of patients. The source material, RNA transcripts, was used to amplify TCR beta CDR3 regions. The TCR CDR3 first-round RT-PCR relied on the HTBI primer set. TCRdb fed the multiplex PCR reads into MiXCR, producing one record per CDR3 protein. The data show 200,000 to 250,000 distinct CDR3 sequences, less than 20% seen once.

This sequence joins TRBV28 and TRBJ1-5; D is perhaps TRBD1 (6 bases). This TCR was sampled from a woman aged 45-65 years with Graves' hyperthyroidism. Material: blood. The CDR3 DNA reads TGTGCCAGCAGTTTATTCGAGGGGGGTCAGCCCCAGCATTTT. Protein product: CASSLFEGGQPQHF.